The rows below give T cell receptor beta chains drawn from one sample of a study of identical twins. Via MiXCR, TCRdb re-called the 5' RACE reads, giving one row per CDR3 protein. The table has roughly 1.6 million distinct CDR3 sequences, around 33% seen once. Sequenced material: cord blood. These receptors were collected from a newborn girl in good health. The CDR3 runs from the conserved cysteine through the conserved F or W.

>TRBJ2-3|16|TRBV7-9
CASSQGLAGITDTQYF
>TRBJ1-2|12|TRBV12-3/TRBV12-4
CASSRQRYGYTF
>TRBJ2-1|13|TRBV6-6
CATNGGSYNEQFF
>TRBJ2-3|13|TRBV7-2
CASSWSSAGTQYF
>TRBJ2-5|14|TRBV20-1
CSAYIAGAGETQYF
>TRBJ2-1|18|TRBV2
CASRPGPHLVSSYNEQFF
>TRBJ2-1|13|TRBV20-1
CSGTSGVYNEQFF
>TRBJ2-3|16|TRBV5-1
CASSSGSGPSTDTQYF
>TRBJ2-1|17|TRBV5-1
CASSTLDRGGPFNEQFF
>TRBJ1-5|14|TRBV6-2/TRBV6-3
CASSYGSGNQPQHF
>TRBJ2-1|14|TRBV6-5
CASSYREAYNEQFF
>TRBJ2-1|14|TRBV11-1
CASSSRTFYNEQFF
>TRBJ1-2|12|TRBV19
CASRNGNYGYTF
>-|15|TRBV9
CASSVRTSGKDEQYF
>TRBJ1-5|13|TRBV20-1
CSASQDIFQPQHF
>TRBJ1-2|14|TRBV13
CASSSDRSNYGYTF
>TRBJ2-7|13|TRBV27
CASSYREAYEQYF
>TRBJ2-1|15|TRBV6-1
CASSEPGQGLYEQFF
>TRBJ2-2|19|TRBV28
CASSLPTLRDYANTGELFF
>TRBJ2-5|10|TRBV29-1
CSVDKETQYF
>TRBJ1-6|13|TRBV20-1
CSASGENNSPLHF
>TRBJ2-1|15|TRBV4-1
CASSRLGGSYNEQFF
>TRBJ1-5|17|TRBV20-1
CSAGWAGGFMSNQPQHF
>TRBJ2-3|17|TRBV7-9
CASREPGLVQVTDTQYF
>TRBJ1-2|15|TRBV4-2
CASSQIGTEVFDYTF
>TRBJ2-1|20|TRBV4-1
CASSQDPRSTRLADYNEQFF
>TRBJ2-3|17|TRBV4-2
CASSQESGGADTDTQYF
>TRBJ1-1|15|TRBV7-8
CASSPKQGANTEAFF
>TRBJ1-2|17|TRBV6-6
CASSYSGFQGLNYGYTF
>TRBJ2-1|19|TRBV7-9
CASSLKEFSGGNSYNEQFF
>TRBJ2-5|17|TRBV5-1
CASSLEGVGQFLETQYF
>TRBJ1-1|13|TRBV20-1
CTAPEAGNTEAFF
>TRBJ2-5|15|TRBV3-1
CASSQDRRITETQYF
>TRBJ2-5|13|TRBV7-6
CASSFLAVETQYF
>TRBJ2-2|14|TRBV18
CASWPGHYTGELFF
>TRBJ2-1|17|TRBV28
CATPGLAGGDSYNEQFF
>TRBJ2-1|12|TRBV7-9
CASSPLAFEQFF
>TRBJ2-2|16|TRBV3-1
CASSQEGLADTGELFF
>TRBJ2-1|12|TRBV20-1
CSARVAPNEQFF
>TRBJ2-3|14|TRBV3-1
CASRPSTSTDTQYF
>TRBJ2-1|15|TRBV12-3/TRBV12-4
CASSFRGGLYNEQFF
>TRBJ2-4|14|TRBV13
CASSATETKNIQYF